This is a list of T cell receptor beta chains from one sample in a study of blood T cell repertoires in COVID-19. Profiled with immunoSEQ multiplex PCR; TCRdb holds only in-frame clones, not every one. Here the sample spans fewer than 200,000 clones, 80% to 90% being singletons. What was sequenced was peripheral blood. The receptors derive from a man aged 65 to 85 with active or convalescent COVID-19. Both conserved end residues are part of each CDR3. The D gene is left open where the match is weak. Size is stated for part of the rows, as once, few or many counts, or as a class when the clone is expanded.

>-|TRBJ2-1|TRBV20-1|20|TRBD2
TGCAGTGCTAGTGCTACCCTCGGGACTAGCGGGAGGAAGGGGTACAATGAGCAGTTCTTC
CSASATLGTSGRKGYNEQFF
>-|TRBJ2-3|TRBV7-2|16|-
TGTGCCAGCAGCTTAGTTGCGACTGAAACCTCGGATACGCAGTATTTT
CASSLVATETSDTQYF
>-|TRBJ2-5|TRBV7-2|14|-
TGTGCCAGCAGCTTAGCCGGGTACCAAGAGACCCAGTACTTC
CASSLAGYQETQYF
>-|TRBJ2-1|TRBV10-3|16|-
TGTGCCATCAGTGAGTCCGGGGGGCCCACGGACAATGAGCAGTTCTTC
CAISESGGPTDNEQFF
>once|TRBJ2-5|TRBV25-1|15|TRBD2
TGTGCCAGCAGTGAACTGGGACTAGCGGAAGAGACCCAGTACTTC
CASSELGLAEETQYF
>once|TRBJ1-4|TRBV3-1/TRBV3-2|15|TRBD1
TGTGCCAGCAGCCCCCGGACAGGGGGTAATGAAAAACTGTTTTTT
CASSPRTGGNEKLFF
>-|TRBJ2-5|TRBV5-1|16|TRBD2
TGCGCCAGCAGCTGGGGACTAGCGGGGAATCAAGAGACCCAGTACTTC
CASSWGLAGNQETQYF
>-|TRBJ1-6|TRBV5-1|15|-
TGCGCCAGCACCCTGGGGGGGCAGCTTAATTCACCCCTCCACTTT
CASTLGGQLNSPLHF
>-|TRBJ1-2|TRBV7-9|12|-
TGTGCCAGCAGCTCTCGGAACTATGGCTACACCTTC
CASSSRNYGYTF
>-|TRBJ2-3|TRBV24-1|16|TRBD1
TGTGCCACCAGTGATTTGAGGGACAGGGTTCCAGATACGCAGTATTTT
CATSDLRDRVPDTQYF
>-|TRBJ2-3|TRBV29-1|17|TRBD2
TGCAGCGTCCGCCCCGGCATACTAGCGGGGAGCACAGATACGCAGTATTTT
CSVRPGILAGSTDTQYF
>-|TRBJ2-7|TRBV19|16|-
TGTGCCAGTAGTATAGGGGCAAGCGGTCTCTCCTACGAGCAGTACTTC
CASSIGASGLSYEQYF
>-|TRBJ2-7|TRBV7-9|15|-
TGTGCCAGCAGCCCCATGGGGGGATGGACCTACGAGCAGTACTTC
CASSPMGGWTYEQYF
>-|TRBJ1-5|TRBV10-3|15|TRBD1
TGTGCCATCAGTGAGGAGACAGGGGGCCTTCAGCCCCAGCATTTT
CAISEETGGLQPQHF
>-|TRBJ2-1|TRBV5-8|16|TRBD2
TGTGCCAGCGTATTAGCGGGGGCCACTATTTACAATGAGCAGTTCTTC
CASVLAGATIYNEQFF
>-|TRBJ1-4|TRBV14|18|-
TGTGCCAGCAGCCAACATTGGGACTCTGGTGGCCGAGGAGAAAAACTGTTTTTT
CASSQHWDSGGRGEKLFF
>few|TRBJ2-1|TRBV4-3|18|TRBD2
TGCGCCAGCAGCCAAGGACTAGCGGGAGGGTTATCCTACAATGAGCAGTTCTTC
CASSQGLAGGLSYNEQFF
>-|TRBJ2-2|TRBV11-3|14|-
TGTGCCAGCAGCGGTGGGCGTGGTTCAGGGGAGCTGTTTTTT
CASSGGRGSGELFF
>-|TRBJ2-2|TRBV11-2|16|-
TGTGCCAGCAGCTTAGGGGGCTCCCCGACCGCCGGGGAGCTGTTTTTT
CASSLGGSPTAGELFF
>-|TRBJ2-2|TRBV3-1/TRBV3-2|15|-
TGTGCCAGCAGCCTTGGGACATCGAACACCGGGGAGCTGTTTTTT
CASSLGTSNTGELFF
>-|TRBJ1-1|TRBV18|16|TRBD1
TGTGCCAGCTCGCGACAGGGGACTGGGGGAAACACTGAAGCTTTCTTT
CASSRQGTGGNTEAFF
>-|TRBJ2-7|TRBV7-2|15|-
TGTGCCAGCAGCCCCCCCCAGGGAGGAACCTACGAGCAGTACTTC
CASSPPQGGTYEQYF
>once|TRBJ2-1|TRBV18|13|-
TGTGCCAGCTCACCGACCCCGGAGGGGGAGCAGTTCTTC
CASSPTPEGEQFF
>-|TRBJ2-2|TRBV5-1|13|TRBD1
TGCGCCAGCAGCTCGGACAGGGGCGGGGAGCTGTTTTTT
CASSSDRGGELFF
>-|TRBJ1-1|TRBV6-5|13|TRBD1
TGTGCCAGCCGACAGGGGTTTAACACTGAAGCTTTCTTT
CASRQGFNTEAFF
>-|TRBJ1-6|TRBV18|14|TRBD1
TGTGCCAGCTCACCACGGGACAGGCATTCACCCCTCCACTTT
CASSPRDRHSPLHF
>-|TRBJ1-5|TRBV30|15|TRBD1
TGTGCCTGGAGTGTAAGGGGGCCAATAGGTCAGCCCCAGCATTTT
CAWSVRGPIGQPQHF
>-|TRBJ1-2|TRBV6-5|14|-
TGTGCCAGCATGAACTGGGCAGGGAACTATGGCTACACCTTC
CASMNWAGNYGYTF
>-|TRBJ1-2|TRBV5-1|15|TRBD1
TGCGCCAGCAGCTTGGGAAGAGGGGGCACCTATGGCTACACCTTC
CASSLGRGGTYGYTF
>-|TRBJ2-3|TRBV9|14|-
TGTGCCAGCAGCGTAGAATTAAGGGGGGATACGCAGTATTTT
CASSVELRGDTQYF
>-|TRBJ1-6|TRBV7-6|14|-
TGTGCCAGCAGCCCACAGGGTCGAAATTCACCCCTCCACTTT
CASSPQGRNSPLHF
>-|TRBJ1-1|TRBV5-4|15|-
TGTGCCAGCAGGGCTCCAGGGGATTGGAGCACTGAAGCTTTCTTT
CASRAPGDWSTEAFF
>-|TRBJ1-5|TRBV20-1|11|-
TGCAGTGCTAGAGGTTCCGAGCCCCAGCATTTT
CSARGSEPQHF
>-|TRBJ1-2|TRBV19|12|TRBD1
TGTGCCAGCACGGAACAGGGGTATGGCTACACCTTC
CASTEQGYGYTF
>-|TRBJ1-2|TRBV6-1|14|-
TGTGCCAGCAGTGAAGTGCGGGATACTGGCGGCTACACCTTC
CASSEVRDTGGYTF